Detailed here is one T cell receptor (beta chain). CDR3 length: 13 amino acids. J gave up 7 bases and V 6 bases, and 4 bases lay outside the gene matches. The data derive from a study of blood T cells in healthy people across ages. A sample-barcoded 5' primer and a J-beta primer mix were used in a second PCR of about 7 to 12 cycles. TCRdb fed the 5' RACE reads into MiXCR, producing one record per CDR3 protein. The table records 700,000 or so distinct CDR3 sequences, 40% to 50% of them present only once. Input material: blood. The chain recombines TRBV12-3 or TRBV12-4 with TRBJ2-1; 9 bases match TRBD1. This TCR came from a man older than 75 in good health. CDR3 bases: TGTGCCAGCAGCGGGACAGGGAGAAATGAGCAGTTCTTC. It codes for CASSGTGRNEQFF.